These 3 T cell receptor beta chains were sequenced from one sample in a study of cytomegalovirus exposure and HLA in healthy donors. PCR employed 60 Vbeta and 13 Jbeta primers. Assay used: immunoSEQ multiplex PCR; TCRdb lists only in-frame clones, some missing. The sample shows around 150,000 clones, around four fifths of them seen only once. Sequencing was done on a sample of PBMCs. The receptors were gathered from a man aged 18 to 30 in good health and CMV-seronegative.

V is TRBV5-6 and J is TRBJ2-4; 7 bases are shared with TRBD2. This CDR3 is built from 14 residues. Germline V gene lookup returns CDR1 SGHDT and CDR2 YYEEEE. The ends lost 1 base at V and 9 bases at J; junction bases unmatched: 7. The CDR3 nucleotides are TGTGCCAGCAGCTTGTCTCTACGCGGGGGCATTCAGTACTTC. It encodes CASSLSLRGGIQYF.

This clone appeared a single time. This rearrangement joins TRBV4-1 to TRBJ1-2; D is possibly TRBD1 (5 bases). Germline V gene data show CDR1 as MGHRA and CDR2 as YSYEKL. Deletions cut 8 bases from V and 8 bases from J, with 15 bases between. CDR3 size: 12 residues. The CDR3 reads CASLGQGGGYTF. The CDR3 region has the DNA TGCGCCAGCCTGGGGCAGGGCGGCGGCTACACCTTC.

The rearrangement links TRBV11-2 to TRBJ1-2, with 8 nucleotides matching TRBD1. Germline values: CDR1 SGHAT, CDR2 FQNNGV. The V and J ends lost 5 bases and 4 bases, in that order; junction bases with no gene match: 15. This CDR3 is built from 17 residues. The CDR3: CASSRAGQGGKGYGYTF. The CDR3 DNA is TGTGCCAGCAGCCGGGCTGGACAGGGTGGAAAGGGCTATGGCTACACCTTC.